This T cell receptor (beta chain) was profiled in a study of regulatory T cells in long-lasting Graves disease. This clonotype turned up a few times. For TCR beta, libraries came from iRepertoire HTBI primers and Arm-PCR of CDR3 regions. TCRdb recomputed calls from the multiplex PCR reads with MiXCR, one row per CDR3 protein. The table lists hundreds of thousands of distinct CDR3 sequences, around 20% of them singletons. The CDR3 is 16 residues long. Germline CDR1 is MGHDK and CDR2 is SYGVNS. V lost 2 bases to trimming and J lost 4 bases; unmatched junction nucleotides: 6. Time point noted: persistent/refractory GD, antithyroid drugs over 5 years with positive TRAb. PBMCs provided the RNA from which the TCR library was made.

The sequencing here drew on peripheral blood mononuclear cells (PBMCs), taken when the disease was refractory, from a patient treated with antithyroid drugs. This TCR came from a female donor with Graves disease. This sequence joins TRBV25-1 and TRBJ1-4; 8 positions match TRBD1. CDR3 in DNA: TGTGCCAGCAGTGAACTTGGGGACAGGATTAATGAAAAACTGTTTTTT. Its protein product is CASSELGDRINEKLFF. The entire variable domain, with the rest obtained from reference TRBV25-1 and TRBJ1-4, is as follows: EADIYQTPRYLVIGTGKKITLECSQTMGHDKMYWYQQDPGMELHLIHYSYGVNSTEKGDLSSESTVSRIRTEHFPLTLESARPSHTSQYLCASSELGDRINEKLFFGSGTQLSVL.